Listed here are 17 T cell receptor beta chains from one sample, sequenced in a study of blood T cells in healthy people across ages. A sample-barcoded 5' primer and a J-beta primer mix were used in a second PCR of roughly 6 to 12 cycles. In TCRdb, the 5' RACE reads were re-called with MiXCR into one record per CDR3 protein. This sample carries around 900,000 distinct CDR3 sequences, 29% of them seen once, and the ten largest clones take around 15%. Source material: blood. The source of these receptors is a woman older than 75 in good health.

This clonotype was picked up many times. The chain recombines TRBV6-6 with TRBJ2-4; the D is unclear. Trimming took off 7 bases at V and 0 bases at J, with 4 bases between the two ends. The CDR3 has 12 amino acids. In germline, CDR1 is MNHNY, CDR2 SVGAGI (reference sequence). The CDR3 sequence: CASTLAKNIQYF. In DNA form, the CDR3 reads TGTGCCAGCACCCTAGCCAAAAACATTCAGTACTTC.

In its sample, this clonotype was seen a few times. The chain recombines TRBV7-6 with TRBJ2-5; TRBD2 might be the D (6 bases). V was clipped by 2 bases and J by 1 base, with 11 bases between them. CDR3 length: 15 amino acids. The germline V gene has CDR1 SGHVS and CDR2 FNYEAQ. The CDR3 spells CASSLLGEVQETQYF. For the CDR3, the DNA is TGTGCCAGCAGCTTACTTGGGGAGGTCCAAGAGACCCAGTACTTC. The entire variable domain, with the rest obtained from reference TRBV7-6 and TRBJ2-5, is as follows: GAGVSQSPRYKVTKRGQDVALRCDPISGHVSLYWYRQALGQGPEFLTYFNYEAQQDKSGLPNDRFSAERPEGSISTLTIQRTEQRDSAMYRCASSLLGEVQETQYFGPGTRLLVL.

This clonotype was counted ten times or more. V gene TRBV20-1 combines with J gene TRBJ2-3; 7 bases line up with TRBD2. Trimming at V came to 6 bases and at J to 3 bases, leaving 9 bases not matched to a gene. The CDR3 is 14 residues long. CDR1 and CDR2 (germline): DFQATT, SNEGSKA (reference sequence). In DNA form, the CDR3 reads TGCAGTGCACCGGCGGGGGTGCGAACAGATACGCAGTATTTT. It is translated as CSAPAGVRTDTQYF.

V is TRBV24-1 and J is TRBJ2-3, with 10 positions matching TRBD1. The J segment lost 2 bases and the V segment lost 4 bases, leaving 8 bases of the junction unmatched. Looked up from germline, CDR1 is KGHDR and CDR2 is SFDVKD. CDR3 length: 17 amino acids. CDR3 residues: CATSDPGQGGPTDTQYF. The DNA for the CDR3 is TGTGCCACCAGTGACCCTGGACAGGGGGGACCCACAGATACGCAGTATTTT.

Details on this clonotype: The CDR3 does not close with the conserved phenylalanine or tryptophan, likely indicating a read error. The chain is built from TRBV4-2 and TRBJ1-4; 7 bases map to TRBD1. Germline assignment: CDR1 LGHNA and CDR2 YNFKEQ. Losses at the gene ends were 0 bases for V and 7 bases for J; bases not matched to a gene: 2. CDR3 length: 14 amino acids. CDR3 sequence: CASSQDRGIEKLFL. CDR3 nucleotide sequence: TGTGCCAGCAGCCAAGACAGGGGGATTGAAAAACTGTTTTTG.

The chain uses TRBV30 and TRBJ1-2; tentatively, D is TRBD1 (5 bases). Per the germline V gene, CDR1 is GTSNPN and CDR2 is SVGIG (reference sequence). The CDR3 is 14 residues long. V shed 3 bases and J shed 2 bases, with 13 bases lying between them. In nucleotides, the CDR3 is TGTGCCTGGAGCCGTCCGGGGCCAAACTATGGCTACACCTTC. Amino acids: CAWSRPGPNYGYTF.

This clonotype has a handful of counts. V usage is TRBV6-5 and J usage is TRBJ1-6; TRBD1 agrees at 10 bases. This CDR3 has 14 residues. V shed 4 bases and J 12 bases; nucleotides not matched to a gene: 6. Germline V CDR1 and CDR2: MNHEY, SVGAGI. DNA for the CDR3: TGTGCCAGCAGTTCCCGGACAGGGGGTGAACCCCTCCACTTT. Amino acids: CASSSRTGGEPLHF.

The table lists this clonotype with a few counts. This sequence joins TRBV20-1 and TRBJ1-5; 7 bases map to TRBD1. V lost 4 bases and J lost 6; bases outside the gene matches: 6. The CDR3 covers 13 residues. Looked up from germline, CDR1 is DFQATT and CDR2 is SNEGSKA (reference sequence). The CDR3 nucleotides are TGCAGTGCTATAGGGGGCGGGGGTCAGCCCCAGCATTTT. The encoded protein is CSAIGGGGQPQHF.

This clonotype was detected many times. The rearrangement uses TRBV5-1 and TRBJ2-5; 8 nucleotides match TRBD2. The CDR3 is 14 residues long. V lost 4 bases, J lost 4 bases, and 6 bases stayed unmatched. The germline V gene has CDR1 SGHRS and CDR2 YFSETQ. CDR3 coding DNA: TGCGCCAGCAGCCCCCACCGGGGGGGAGAGACCCAGTACTTC. It yields the protein CASSPHRGGETQYF.

This clonotype occurred many times. V is TRBV9 and J is TRBJ2-3; the D call may be TRBD1 or TRBD2 (6 bases each). The CDR3 has 16 amino acids. Germline CDR1 reads SGDLS; CDR2 reads YYNGEE. Trimming stripped 0 bases from V and 0 bases from J, with 11 bases between. CDR3 sequence: CASSVVGGTSTDTQYF. Written as DNA, the CDR3 is TGTGCCAGCAGCGTAGTAGGGGGGACTAGCACAGATACGCAGTATTTT.

This clonotype was seen at least ten times. This rearrangement joins TRBV5-1 to TRBJ1-2; TRBD1 might be the D (5 bases). Germline V CDR1 and CDR2: SGHRS, YFSETQ. Trimming shortened V by 0 bases and J by 4 bases, and 19 bases separated the two germline ends. This CDR3 spans 17 amino acids. The CDR3 loop reads CASSLERISGTSYGYTF. DNA for the CDR3: TGCGCCAGCAGCTTGGAAAGGATTTCGGGGACCTCCTATGGCTACACCTTC.

The chain uses TRBV5-1 and TRBJ2-7; TRBD1 matches at 7 bases. Germline V gives CDR1 SGHRS, CDR2 YFSETQ. This CDR3 has 15 amino acids. Trimming cost V 1 base and J 2 bases; bases outside gene matches: 6. CDR3 residues: CASSLRTGPTYEQYF. The CDR3 DNA reads as TGCGCCAGCAGCTTGCGGACAGGACCTACCTACGAGCAGTACTTC.

The rearrangement joins TRBV24-1 to TRBJ2-3, with TRBD2 matching over 8 bases. Losses at the gene ends were 5 bases for V and 1 base for J; bases not matched to a gene: 7. The germline CDR1 and CDR2 sequences are KGHDR and SFDVKD. The CDR3 covers 16 residues. CDR3 coding DNA: TGTGCCACCAGTGCCCAGAACGGGGGGGGCACAGATACGCAGTATTTT. Residues: CATSAQNGGGTDTQYF.

This clonotype was counted ten times or more. The V and J genes are TRBV3-1 and TRBJ2-3, with D unclear. The CDR3 covers 12 residues. The germline V and J ends were trimmed by 1 base and 5 bases, with 4 bases remaining between them. Germline CDR1 is LGHDT and CDR2 is YNNKEL (reference sequence). CDR3 loop: CASSQVIDTQYF. The CDR3 DNA reads TGTGCCAGCAGCCAAGTCATAGATACGCAGTATTTT.

The CDR3 region is CASSEQGRDNEQYV. DNA for the CDR3: TGTGCCAGCAGTGAACAGGGACGCGACAATGAGCAGTACGTC. The V gene is TRBV2, the J gene TRBJ2-7; D is possibly TRBD1 or TRBD2 (5 bases each). The CDR3 is 14 residues long. The germline gives CDR1 SNHLY, CDR2 FYNNEI. Trimming stripped 2 bases from V and 7 bases from J, with 15 bases between.

This clonotype occurred a few times. This chain links TRBV11-2 with TRBJ2-5, with D perhaps TRBD1 (6 bases). V lost 2 bases and J lost 4, with 11 bases in between. Germline assignment: CDR1 SGHAT and CDR2 FQNNGV. There are 14 residues in the CDR3. CDR3 coding DNA: TGTGCCAGCAGCTTATCAGGGGAGCGAGAGACCCAGTACTTC. This sequence encodes CASSLSGERETQYF.

Comments on this clonotype: A read error is possible here, since a much larger clone lies one base away. V is TRBV7-2 and J is TRBJ2-1, with a weak D call TRBD1 (6 bases). The J call is doubtful: the DNA matches TRBJ2-7 better. The CDR3 sequence is 14 residues long. The V gene's germline CDR1 is SGHTA and CDR2 FQGNSA. CDR3 nucleotide sequence: TGTGCCAGCAGCTCCACGACAGGATACAATGAGCAGTACTTC. It yields the protein CASSSTTGYNEQYF.